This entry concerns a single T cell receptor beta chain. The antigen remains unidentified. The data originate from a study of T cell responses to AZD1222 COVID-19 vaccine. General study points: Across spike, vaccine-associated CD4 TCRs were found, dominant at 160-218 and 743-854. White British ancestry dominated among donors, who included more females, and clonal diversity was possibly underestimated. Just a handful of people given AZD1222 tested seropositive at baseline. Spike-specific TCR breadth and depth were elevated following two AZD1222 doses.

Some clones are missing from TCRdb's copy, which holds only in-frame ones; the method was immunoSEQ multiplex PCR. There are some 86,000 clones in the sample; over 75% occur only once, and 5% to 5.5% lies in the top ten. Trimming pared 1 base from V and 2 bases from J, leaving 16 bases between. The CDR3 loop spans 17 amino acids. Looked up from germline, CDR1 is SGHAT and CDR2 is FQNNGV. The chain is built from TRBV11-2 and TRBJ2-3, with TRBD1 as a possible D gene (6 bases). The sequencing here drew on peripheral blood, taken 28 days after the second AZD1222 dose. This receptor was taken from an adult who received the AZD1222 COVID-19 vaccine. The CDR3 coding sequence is TGTGCCAGCAGCTTAGGCCCGGACAGAAGATTCACAGATACGCAGTATTTT. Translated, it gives CASSLGPDRRFTDTQYF.